Each of the 6 T cell receptor beta chains below was sequenced from the same sample in a study of shared clonotypes between healthy human individuals (dated by TCRdb to the early 2020s). Preparation of the library involved the immunoSEQ multiplex PCR assay. This is the immuneACCESS table as TCRdb keeps it, with only in-frame sequences that have V and J called. A part of the clones is gone; compared with another copy, unresolved V genes explain less than half, and the rest is unexplained. The sample table holds 1.5 million to 2.5 million clones, of which roughly 95% were seen once. The biggest ten clones account for around 1.2% of the sample. CD8 naive samples consisted of CD45RO-negative cells that were positively selected for CCR7, yielding a CD45RA+CCR7+ population without TemRA cells. The specimen sequenced was naive CD8+ T cells sorted from blood. This specimen's cell subset or site label, per the study, means: CD45RA+CCR7+. The receptors come from a man aged 18 to 35 in good health.

The chain carries TRBV4-3 and TRBJ2-7, with D perhaps TRBD1 (8 bases). V lost 0 bases and J 4 bases, leaving 19 bases between the germline ends. Per germline, CDR1 LGHNA and CDR2 YSLEER. This CDR3 is built from 17 residues. The CDR3 protein is CASSQDTGGDRGYEQYF. CDR3 DNA: TGCGCCAGCAGCCAAGATACGGGGGGTGACAGGGGTTACGAGCAGTACTTC.

The genes are TRBV30 and TRBJ2-2; 7 positions match TRBD1. J gave up 6 bases and V 5 bases, and 0 bases lay outside the gene matches. The CDR3 consists of 11 residues. Germline V gene data show CDR1 as GTSNPN and CDR2 as SVGIG (reference sequence). CDR3 protein: CAWGQAGELFF. CDR3 coding DNA: TGTGCCTGGGGACAGGCCGGGGAGCTGTTTTTT.

A word on this clone: The sample holds other DNA sequences that translate to the same CDR3. V and J are TRBV5-1 and TRBJ1-1, with TRBD1 as a possible D gene (6 bases). The CDR3 runs to 13 residues. Trimming took off 2 bases at V and 8 bases at J, with 13 bases between the two ends. Looked up from germline, CDR1 is SGHRS and CDR2 is YFSETQ. CDR3 protein: CASSLMSGTEAFF. The DNA of the CDR3 is TGCGCCAGCAGCTTAATGTCCGGGACAGAAGCTTTCTTT.

V gene TRBV15 combines with J gene TRBJ2-7; 8 nucleotides match TRBD2. This CDR3 has 15 residues. V shed 1 base and J 5 bases; nucleotides not matched to a gene: 7. Looked up from germline, CDR1 is LNHNV and CDR2 is YYDKDF (reference sequence). CDR3 protein: CATSRAGLVGNEQYF. The CDR3 DNA follows: TGTGCCACCAGCAGAGCGGGACTAGTGGGAAACGAGCAGTACTTC.

Details on this clone: Within the sample, other DNA sequences also encode this same CDR3. The chain links TRBV27 to TRBJ2-7; D not certain. This CDR3 region has 14 residues. Per the germline V gene, CDR1 is MNHEY and CDR2 is SMNVEV (reference sequence). Trimming took off 2 bases at V and 1 base at J, with 9 bases between the two ends. CDR3 nucleotide sequence: TGTGCCAGCAGTTTAGCTGTATCGTCCTACGAGCAGTACTTC. Translated, it gives CASSLAVSSYEQYF.

This chain uses TRBV7-6 with TRBJ1-2, with D possibly being TRBD1 (5 bases). The CDR3 extends over 13 amino acids. Trimming removed 4 bases from V and 8 bases from J, with 14 bases in between. Germline V lookup: CDR1 SGHVS, CDR2 FNYEAQ. The CDR3 DNA follows: TGTGCCAGCAGCTCCGGGCGGGGGGACGGCTACACCTTC. Translation gives CASSSGRGDGYTF.